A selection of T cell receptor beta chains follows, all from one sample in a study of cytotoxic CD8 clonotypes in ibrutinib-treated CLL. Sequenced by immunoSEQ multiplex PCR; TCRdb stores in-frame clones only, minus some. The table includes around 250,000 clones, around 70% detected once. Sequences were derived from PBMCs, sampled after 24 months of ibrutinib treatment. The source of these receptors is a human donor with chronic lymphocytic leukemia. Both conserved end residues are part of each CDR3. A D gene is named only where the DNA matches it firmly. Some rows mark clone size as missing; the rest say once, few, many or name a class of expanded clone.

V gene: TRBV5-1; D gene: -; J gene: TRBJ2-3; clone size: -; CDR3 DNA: TGCGCCAGCAGCCGCCGTACAGATACGCAGTATTTT; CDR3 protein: CASSRRTDTQYF
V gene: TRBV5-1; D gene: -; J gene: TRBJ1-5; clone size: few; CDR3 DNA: TGCGCCAGCAGGGAGGGCAATCAGCCCCAGCATTTT; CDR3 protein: CASREGNQPQHF
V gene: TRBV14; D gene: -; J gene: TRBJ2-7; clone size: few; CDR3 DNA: TGTGCCAGCAGCCGGCGGGCCAAGCCCTACGAGCAGTACTTC; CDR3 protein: CASSRRAKPYEQYF
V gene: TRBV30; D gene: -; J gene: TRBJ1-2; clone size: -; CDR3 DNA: TGTGCCTGGAGTTTATCGGACTATGGCTACACCTTC; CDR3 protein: CAWSLSDYGYTF
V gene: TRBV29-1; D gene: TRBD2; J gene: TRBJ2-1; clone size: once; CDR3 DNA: TGCAGCGTTGAAGATCGCAAGCGGGAGGGCTACAATGAGCAGTTCTTC; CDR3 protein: CSVEDRKREGYNEQFF
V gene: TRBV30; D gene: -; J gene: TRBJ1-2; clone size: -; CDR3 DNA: TGTGCCTGGAGTGCTAAGGACGTCCAAGGCTATGGCTACACCTTC; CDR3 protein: CAWSAKDVQGYGYTF
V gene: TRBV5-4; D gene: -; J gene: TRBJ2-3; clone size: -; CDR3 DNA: TGTGCCAGCAGCAATGAGCGTGGCACAGATACGCAGTATTTT; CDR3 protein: CASSNERGTDTQYF
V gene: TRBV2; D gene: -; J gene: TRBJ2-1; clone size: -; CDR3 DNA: TGTGCCAGCAGAAGGCAGGTTGAGCAGTTCTTC; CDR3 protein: CASRRQVEQFF
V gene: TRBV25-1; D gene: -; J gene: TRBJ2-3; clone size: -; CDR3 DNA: TGTGCCAGCAGGGGACCCCGGCCAGATACGCAGTATTTT; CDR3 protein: CASRGPRPDTQYF
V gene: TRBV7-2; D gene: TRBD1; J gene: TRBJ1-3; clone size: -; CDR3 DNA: TGTGCCAGCAGCTTAGGCCGACAGGGCCTTGGTGGAGGAAACACCATATATTTT; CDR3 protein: CASSLGRQGLGGGNTIYF
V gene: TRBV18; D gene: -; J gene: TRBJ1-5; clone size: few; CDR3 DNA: TGTGCCAGCTCACCTGGGTTTGGCAATCAGCCCCAGCATTTT; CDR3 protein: CASSPGFGNQPQHF
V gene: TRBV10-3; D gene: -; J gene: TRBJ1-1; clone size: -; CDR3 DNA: TGTGCCATCAGTGAGCAGACAGAGTTGAACACTGAAGCTTTCTTT; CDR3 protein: CAISEQTELNTEAFF
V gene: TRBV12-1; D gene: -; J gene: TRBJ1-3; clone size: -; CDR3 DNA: TGTGCCAGCAGCTTTTCCCGGGCTGGAAACACCATATATTTT; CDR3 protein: CASSFSRAGNTIYF
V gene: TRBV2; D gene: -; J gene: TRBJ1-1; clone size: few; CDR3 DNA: TGTGCCAGCAGTGAAATGGGAGGGTCTTATGAAGCTTTCTTT; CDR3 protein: CASSEMGGSYEAFF
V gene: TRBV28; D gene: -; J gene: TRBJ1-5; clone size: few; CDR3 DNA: TGTGCCAGCAGGCCAGGGGGCAATCAGCCCCAGCATTTT; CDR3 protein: CASRPGGNQPQHF
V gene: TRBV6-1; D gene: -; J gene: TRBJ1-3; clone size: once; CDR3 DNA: TGTGCCAGCGTCGGGCAGAAGTTGGGAAACACCATATATTTT; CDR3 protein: CASVGQKLGNTIYF
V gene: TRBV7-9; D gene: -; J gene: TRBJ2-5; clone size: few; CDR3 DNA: TGTGCCAGCAGCTTAGGAGGCGGGCTTGGGGAAGAGACCCAGTACTTC; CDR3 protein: CASSLGGGLGEETQYF
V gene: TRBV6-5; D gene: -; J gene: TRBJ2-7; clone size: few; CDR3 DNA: TGTGCCAGCAGTTACTCGTTCGGCTACGAGCAGTACTTC; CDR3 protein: CASSYSFGYEQYF
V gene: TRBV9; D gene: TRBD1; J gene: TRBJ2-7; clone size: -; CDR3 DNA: TGTGCCAGCAGCGGCCGGGACAGATCCTACGAGCAGTACTTC; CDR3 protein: CASSGRDRSYEQYF
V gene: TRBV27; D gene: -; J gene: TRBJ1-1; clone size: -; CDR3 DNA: TGTGCCAGCAGCTATGGGCCCCTAGGAGCTGAAGCTTTCTTT; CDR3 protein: CASSYGPLGAEAFF
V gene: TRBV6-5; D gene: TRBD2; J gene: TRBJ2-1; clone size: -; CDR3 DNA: TGTGCCAGCAGCCCCTCCGCGGGAGGGACGTTCTTC; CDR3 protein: CASSPSAGGTFF
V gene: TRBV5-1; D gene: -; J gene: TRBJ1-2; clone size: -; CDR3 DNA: TGCGCCAGCAGCGAAAGGTGGGGGGACTATGGCTACACCTTC; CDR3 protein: CASSERWGDYGYTF
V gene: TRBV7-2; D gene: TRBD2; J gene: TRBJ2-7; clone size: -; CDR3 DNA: TGTGCCAGCAGCTTAGCCGGGACTAACTCCTACGAGCAGTACTTC; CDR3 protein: CASSLAGTNSYEQYF
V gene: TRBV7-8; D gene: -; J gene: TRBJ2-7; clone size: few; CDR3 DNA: TGTGCCAGCAGCTTAACCGTATACGAGCAGTACTTC; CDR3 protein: CASSLTVYEQYF
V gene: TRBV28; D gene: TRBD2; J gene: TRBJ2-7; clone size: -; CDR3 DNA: TGTGCCAGCAGTTTAGGGACTAGCGGCTCCTACGAGCAGTACTTC; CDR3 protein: CASSLGTSGSYEQYF
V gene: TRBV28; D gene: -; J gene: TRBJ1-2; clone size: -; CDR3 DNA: TGTGCCAGCAGTTTTCGCCCGGGACATTTAACGGGGACCTTC; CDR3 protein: CASSFRPGHLTGTF
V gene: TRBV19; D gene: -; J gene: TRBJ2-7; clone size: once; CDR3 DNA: TGTGCCAGTCACCACAGGACGGGTGAGCAGTACTTC; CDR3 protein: CASHHRTGEQYF
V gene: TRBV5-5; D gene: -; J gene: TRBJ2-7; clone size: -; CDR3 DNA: TGTGCCAGCAGCCCTGGGGACGGCTACGAGCAGTACTTC; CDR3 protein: CASSPGDGYEQYF